This T cell receptor (beta chain) was sequenced for a study of cytomegalovirus exposure and HLA in healthy donors. Broader study findings: TCR beta chains numbering approximately 150 were designated cytomegalovirus-associated. DRB1 showed the most TCR associations and HLA-C the fewest in a later analysis, as rates varied by HLA locus.

The V gene lost 5 bases and the J gene lost 4 bases, with 15 bases spanning the gap. This CDR3 comprises 15 residues. In germline, CDR1 is SGHRS, CDR2 YFSETQ. A multiplex PCR was run with 60 Vbeta primers and 13 Jbeta primers. Data came from immunoSEQ multiplex PCR; TCRdb stores just in-frame clones and leaves some out. The data contain under 300,000 clones, roughly 85% of them singletons. This clone was seen a few times. The target antigen is unknown. The rearrangement links TRBV5-1 to TRBJ1-4; TRBD1 might be the D (6 bases). Sample: PBMCs. The clonotype was recovered from a man in his forties or fifties in good health and CMV-seropositive. The CDR3 coding sequence is TGCGCCAGCAGTCGAAGCGGACAGAGTAATGAAAAACTGTTTTTT. Translated: CASSRSGQSNEKLFF.